Reported below is one TCR beta chain. The sample belongs to a study of Ad26.COV2.S vaccination and SARS-CoV-2 variants. As for the study in general: By the intramuscular route, Ad26.COV2.S was given once, or twice 56 days apart.

Treatment specified: approximately 18 received Ad26.COV2.S at low or high dose, single or two shots; five or six received placebo; per-sample allocation not given. Sampling took place 63 days after the first vaccine or placebo injection. The sample came from a Boston adult aged 18-55 years. The protocol was immunoSEQ multiplex PCR, while the TCRdb copy is restricted to in-frame clones and leaves out a portion. Counted here are hundreds of thousands of clones, roughly 90% occurring once; the ten biggest clones make up about 1.5%. This CDR3 has 15 residues. The germline gives CDR1 MNHEY, CDR2 SVGEGT. Trimming cost V 2 bases and J 0 bases, with 8 bases left between them.

The chain links TRBV6-2 or TRBV6-3 to TRBJ1-5; no reliable D call. This receptor was obtained from a person between 18 and 60 years old who received the Ad26.COV2.S COVID-19 vaccine or a placebo. Sequenced material: peripheral blood, taken in a trial of Ad26.COV2.S vaccine versus placebo. The CDR3, as DNA: TGTGCCAGCAGTTACAGGGAAGATAGCAATCAGCCCCAGCATTTT. Translation gives CASSYREDSNQPQHF.